The 5 T cell receptor beta chains below come from one sample, sequenced in a study of blood T cell repertoires in COVID-19 (dated by TCRdb to about 2020). The library came from the immunoSEQ multiplex PCR assay. What TCRdb holds here is the immuneACCESS table cut down to in-frame rearrangements. Part of the clones is not present; checked against another copy, under half of the missing clones reflect an unresolved V gene, and the others are unexplained. The sample records around 120,000 clones, over 80% of which are singletons. The ten largest clonotypes hold 25% to 30% of the sample. Sequenced material: peripheral blood. The receptors were sampled from a woman in her seventies with acute or convalescent COVID-19.

The V and J genes are TRBV15 and TRBJ1-5, with D hard to call. V lost 0 bases and J lost 1, with 4 bases in between. This CDR3 spans 14 amino acids. CDR1 and CDR2 from the germline V gene are LNHNV and YYDKDF (reference sequence). The CDR3 region has the DNA TGTGCCACCAGCAGAGATCTCAGCAATCAGCCCCAGCATTTT. Encoded protein: CATSRDLSNQPQHF.

The rearrangement uses TRBV19 and TRBJ1-1; 8 bases align to TRBD1. The V gene end was trimmed by 4 bases and the J gene end by 0 bases; junction bases not matched to a gene: 13. The CDR3 covers 18 residues. Germline V gene lookup returns CDR1 LNHDA and CDR2 SQIVND (reference sequence). CDR3 protein: CASSRGPGTGLMNTEAFF. CDR3 bases: TGTGCCAGTAGTAGGGGACCCGGGACAGGATTAATGAACACTGAAGCTTTCTTT.

This chain connects TRBV19 to TRBJ2-7, with D perhaps matching TRBD1 (6 bases). Trimming stripped 10 bases from V and 8 bases from J, with 15 bases between. Germline assignment: CDR1 LNHDA and CDR2 SQIVND (reference sequence). There are 11 residues in the CDR3. The CDR3 sequence: CAKKQGPKQYF. In DNA, the CDR3 is TGTGCCAAAAAACAGGGCCCCAAGCAGTACTTC.

The chain is built from TRBV19 and TRBJ1-1; TRBD1 matches at 10 bases. This CDR3 is built from 15 residues. In germline, CDR1 is LNHDA, CDR2 SQIVND (reference sequence). The V segment lost 0 bases and the J segment 7 bases; nucleotides outside the gene matches: 5. For the CDR3, the DNA is TGTGCCAGTAGTATAGAGGGACAGGGGTCCGGTGAAGCTTTCTTT. As protein: CASSIEGQGSGEAFF.

The chain combines TRBV6-8 with TRBJ2-3; D possibly corresponds to TRBD1 (6 bases). CDR3 length: 19 amino acids. V was cut by 6 bases and J by 5 bases, with 30 bases left in between. Germline-derived CDR1 and CDR2 are MNHGY and SAAAGT. CDR3 sequence: CASSPYICRTDQFLDTQYF. The CDR3 DNA reads as TGTGCCAGCAGCCCATATATTTGCCGGACAGACCAATTCCTAGATACGCAGTATTTT.